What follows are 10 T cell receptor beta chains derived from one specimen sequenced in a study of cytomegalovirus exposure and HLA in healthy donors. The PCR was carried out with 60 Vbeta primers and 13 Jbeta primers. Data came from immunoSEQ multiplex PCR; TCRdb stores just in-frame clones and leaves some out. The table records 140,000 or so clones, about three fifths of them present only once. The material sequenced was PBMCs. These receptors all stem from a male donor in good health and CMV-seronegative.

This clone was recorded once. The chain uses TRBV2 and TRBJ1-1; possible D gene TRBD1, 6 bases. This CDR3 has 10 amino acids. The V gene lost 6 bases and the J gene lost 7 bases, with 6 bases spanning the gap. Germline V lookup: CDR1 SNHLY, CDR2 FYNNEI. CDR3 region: CASRDSEAFF. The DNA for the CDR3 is TGTGCCAGCAGGGACAGTGAAGCTTTCTTT. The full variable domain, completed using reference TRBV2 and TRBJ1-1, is EPEVTQTPSHQVTQMGQEVILRCVPISNHLYFYWYRQILGQKVEFLVSFYNNEISEKSEIFDDQFSVERPDGSNFTLKIRSTKLEDSAMYFCASRDSEAFFGQGTRLTVV.

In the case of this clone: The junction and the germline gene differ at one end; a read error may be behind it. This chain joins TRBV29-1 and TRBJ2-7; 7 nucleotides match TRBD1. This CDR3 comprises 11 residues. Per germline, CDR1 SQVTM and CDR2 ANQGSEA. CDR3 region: CSVEVTDRKLF. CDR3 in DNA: TGCAGCGTTGAAGTTACGGACAGGAAACTTTTC.

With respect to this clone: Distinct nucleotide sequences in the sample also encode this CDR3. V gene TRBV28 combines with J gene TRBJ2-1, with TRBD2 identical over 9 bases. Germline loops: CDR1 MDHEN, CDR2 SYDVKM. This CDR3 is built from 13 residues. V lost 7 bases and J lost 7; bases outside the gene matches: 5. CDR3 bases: TGTGCCAGCACCCTAGCGGGGTCGAATGAGCAGTTCTTC. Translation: CASTLAGSNEQFF.

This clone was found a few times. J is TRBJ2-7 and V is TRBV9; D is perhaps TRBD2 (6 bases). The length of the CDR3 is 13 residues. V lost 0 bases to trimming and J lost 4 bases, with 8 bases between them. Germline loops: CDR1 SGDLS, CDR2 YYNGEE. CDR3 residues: CASSVGGDYEQYF. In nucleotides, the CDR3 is TGTGCCAGCAGCGTAGGGGGGGATTACGAGCAGTACTTC.

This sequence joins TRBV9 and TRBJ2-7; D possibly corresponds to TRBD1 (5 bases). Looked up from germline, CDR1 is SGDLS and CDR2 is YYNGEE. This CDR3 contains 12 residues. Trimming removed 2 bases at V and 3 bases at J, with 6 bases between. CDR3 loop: CASSVQGYEQYF. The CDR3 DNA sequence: TGTGCCAGCAGCGTCCAGGGCTACGAGCAGTACTTC.

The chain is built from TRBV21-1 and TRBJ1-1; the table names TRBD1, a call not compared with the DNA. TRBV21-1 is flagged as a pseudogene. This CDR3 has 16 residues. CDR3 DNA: TGTGCCAGCAGCAAAGGCAGGGCGGTAGGGGTCACTGAAGCTTTCTTT. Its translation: CASSKGRAVGVTEAFF.

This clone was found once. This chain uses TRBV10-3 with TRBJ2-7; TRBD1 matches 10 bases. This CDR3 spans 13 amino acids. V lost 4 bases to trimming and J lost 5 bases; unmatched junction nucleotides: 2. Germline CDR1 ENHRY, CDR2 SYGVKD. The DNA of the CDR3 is TGTGCCATCAGTGGGACAGGGGGAAACGAGCAGTACTTC. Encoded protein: CAISGTGGNEQYF.

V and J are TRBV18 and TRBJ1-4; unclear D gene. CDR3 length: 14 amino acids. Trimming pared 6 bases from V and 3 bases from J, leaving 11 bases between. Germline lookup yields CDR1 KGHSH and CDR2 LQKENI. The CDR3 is CASSLGSPNEKLFF. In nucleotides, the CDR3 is TGTGCCAGCTCCCTGGGCTCTCCTAATGAAAAACTGTTTTTT.

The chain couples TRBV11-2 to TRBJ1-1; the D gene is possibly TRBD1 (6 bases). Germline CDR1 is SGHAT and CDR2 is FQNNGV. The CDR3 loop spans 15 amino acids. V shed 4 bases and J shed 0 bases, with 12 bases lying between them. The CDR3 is CASSSRGTVNTEAFF. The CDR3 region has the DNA TGTGCCAGCAGCTCAAGGGGGACGGTGAACACTGAAGCTTTCTTT.

CDR3 loop: CASPAQGRNQPQHF. The CDR3 DNA sequence: TGTGCCAGCCCTGCACAGGGTCGCAATCAGCCCCAGCATTTT. The chain is built from TRBV27 and TRBJ1-5; the D gene is possibly TRBD1 (6 bases). CDR3 length equals 14 residues. Per the germline V gene, CDR1 is MNHEY and CDR2 is SMNVEV (reference sequence). V was cut by 8 bases and J by 2 bases, with 13 bases left in between.